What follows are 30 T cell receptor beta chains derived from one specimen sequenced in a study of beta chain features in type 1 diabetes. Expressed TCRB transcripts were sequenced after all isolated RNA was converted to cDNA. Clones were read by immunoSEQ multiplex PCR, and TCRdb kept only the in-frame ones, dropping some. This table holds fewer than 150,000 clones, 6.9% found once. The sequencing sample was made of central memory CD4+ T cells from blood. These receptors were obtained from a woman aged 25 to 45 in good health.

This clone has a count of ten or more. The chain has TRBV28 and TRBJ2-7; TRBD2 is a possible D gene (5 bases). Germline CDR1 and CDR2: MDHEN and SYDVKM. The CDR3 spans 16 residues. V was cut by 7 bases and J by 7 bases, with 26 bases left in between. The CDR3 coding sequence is TGTGCCAGCATCTCCGCGGAGTATCTCTTCACGGGGGAGCAGTACTTC. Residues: CASISAEYLFTGEQYF. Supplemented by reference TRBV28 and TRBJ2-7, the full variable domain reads DVKVTQSSRYLVKRTGEKVFLECVQDMDHENMFWYRQDPGLGLRLIYFSYDVKMKEKGDIPEGYSVSREKKERFSLILESASTNQTSMYLCASISAEYLFTGEQYFGPGTRLTVT.

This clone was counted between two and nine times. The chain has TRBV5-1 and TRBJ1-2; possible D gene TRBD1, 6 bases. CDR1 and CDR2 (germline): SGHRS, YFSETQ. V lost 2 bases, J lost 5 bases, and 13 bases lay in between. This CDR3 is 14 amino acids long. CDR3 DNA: TGCGCCAGCAGCTTACGGACAGCCGAATATGGCTACACCTTC. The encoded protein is CASSLRTAEYGYTF.

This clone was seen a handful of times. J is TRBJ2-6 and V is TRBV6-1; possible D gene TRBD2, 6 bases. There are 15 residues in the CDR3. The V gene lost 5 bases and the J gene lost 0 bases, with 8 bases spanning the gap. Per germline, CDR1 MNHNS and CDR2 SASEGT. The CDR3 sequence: CASSLGGSGANVLTF. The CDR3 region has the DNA TGTGCCAGCAGTCTGGGGGGCTCTGGGGCCAACGTCCTGACTTTC.

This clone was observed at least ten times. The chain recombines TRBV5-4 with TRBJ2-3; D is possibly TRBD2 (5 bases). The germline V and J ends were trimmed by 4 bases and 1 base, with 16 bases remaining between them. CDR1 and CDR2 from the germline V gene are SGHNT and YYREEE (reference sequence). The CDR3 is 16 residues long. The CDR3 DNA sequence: TGTGCCAGCAGCGTTGGGGTGGGAGCCCGCACAGATACGCAGTATTTT. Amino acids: CASSVGVGARTDTQYF. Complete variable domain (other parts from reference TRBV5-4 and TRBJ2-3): ETGVTQSPTHLIKTRGQQVTLRCSSQSGHNTVSWYQQALGQGPQFIFQYYREEENGRGNFPPRFSGLQFPNYSSELNVNALELDDSALYLCASSVGVGARTDTQYFGPGTRLTVL.

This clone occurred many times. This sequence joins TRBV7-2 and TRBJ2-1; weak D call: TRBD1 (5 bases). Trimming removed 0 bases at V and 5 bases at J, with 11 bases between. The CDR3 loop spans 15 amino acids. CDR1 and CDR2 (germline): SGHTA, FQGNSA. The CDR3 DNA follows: TGTGCCAGCAGCTTAGCTCAGGGTGGACACAATGAGCAGTTCTTC. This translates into CASSLAQGGHNEQFF.

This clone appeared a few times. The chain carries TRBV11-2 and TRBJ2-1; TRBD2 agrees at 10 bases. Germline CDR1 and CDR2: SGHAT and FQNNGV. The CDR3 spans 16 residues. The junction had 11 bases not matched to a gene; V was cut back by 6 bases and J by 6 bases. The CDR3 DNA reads TGTGCCAGCAGAAGGCAGGGACTAGCGTTCTCCAATGAGCAGTTCTTC. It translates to CASRRQGLAFSNEQFF. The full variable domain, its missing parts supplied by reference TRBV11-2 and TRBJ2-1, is EAGVAQSPRYKIIEKRQSVAFWCNPISGHATLYWYQQILGQGPKLLIQFQNNGVVDDSQLPKDRFSAERLKGVDSTLKIQPAKLEDSAVYLCASRRQGLAFSNEQFFGPGTRLTVL.

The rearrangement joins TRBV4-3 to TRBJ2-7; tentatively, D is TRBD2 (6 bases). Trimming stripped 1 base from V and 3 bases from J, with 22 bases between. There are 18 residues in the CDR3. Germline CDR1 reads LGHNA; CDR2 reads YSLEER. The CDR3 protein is CASSQGGGEQERGYEQYF. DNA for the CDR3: TGCGCCAGCAGCCAAGGGGGAGGAGAACAGGAAAGAGGCTACGAGCAGTACTTC.

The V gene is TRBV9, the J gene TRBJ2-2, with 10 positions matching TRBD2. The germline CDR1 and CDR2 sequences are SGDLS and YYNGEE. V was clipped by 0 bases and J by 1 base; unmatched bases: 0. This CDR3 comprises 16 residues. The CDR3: CASSVGTSGNTGELFF. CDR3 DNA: TGTGCCAGCAGCGTAGGGACTAGCGGGAACACCGGGGAGCTGTTTTTT.

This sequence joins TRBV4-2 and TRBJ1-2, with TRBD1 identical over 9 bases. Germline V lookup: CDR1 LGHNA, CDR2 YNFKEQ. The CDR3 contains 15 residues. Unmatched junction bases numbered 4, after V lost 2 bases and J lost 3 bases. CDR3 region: CASSQTGQGDYGYTF. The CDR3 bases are TGTGCCAGCAGCCAAACGGGACAGGGAGACTATGGCTACACCTTC.

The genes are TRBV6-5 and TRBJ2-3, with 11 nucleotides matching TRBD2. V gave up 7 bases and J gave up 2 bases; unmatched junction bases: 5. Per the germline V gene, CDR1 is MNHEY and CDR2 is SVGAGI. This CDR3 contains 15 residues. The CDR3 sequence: CASTLTSGNTDTQYF. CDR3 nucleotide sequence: TGTGCCAGCACTTTGACTAGCGGGAACACAGATACGCAGTATTTT.

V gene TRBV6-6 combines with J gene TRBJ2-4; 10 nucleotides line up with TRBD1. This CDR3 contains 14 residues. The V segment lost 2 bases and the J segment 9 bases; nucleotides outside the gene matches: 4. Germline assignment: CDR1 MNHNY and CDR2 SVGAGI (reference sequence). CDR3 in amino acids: CASSYDRGRSIQYF. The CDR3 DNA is TGTGCCAGCAGTTACGACAGGGGGCGCAGCATTCAGTACTTC.

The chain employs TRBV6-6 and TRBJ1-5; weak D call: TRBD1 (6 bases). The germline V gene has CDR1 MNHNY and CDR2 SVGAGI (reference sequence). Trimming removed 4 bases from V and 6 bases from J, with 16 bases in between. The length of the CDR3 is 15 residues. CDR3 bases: TGTGCCAGCAGTTTAGGGACACTAGGGGGTCAGCCCCAGCATTTT. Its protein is CASSLGTLGGQPQHF.

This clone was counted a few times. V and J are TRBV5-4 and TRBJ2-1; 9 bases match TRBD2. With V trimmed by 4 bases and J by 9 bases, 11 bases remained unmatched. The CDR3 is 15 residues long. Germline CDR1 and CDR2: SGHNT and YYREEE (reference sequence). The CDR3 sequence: CASSKIAGEGGEQFF. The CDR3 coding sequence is TGTGCCAGCAGCAAAATAGCGGGAGAGGGTGGTGAGCAGTTCTTC. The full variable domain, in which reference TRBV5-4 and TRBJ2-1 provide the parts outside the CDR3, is ETGVTQSPTHLIKTRGQQVTLRCSSQSGHNTVSWYQQALGQGPQFIFQYYREEENGRGNFPPRFSGLQFPNYSSELNVNALELDDSALYLCASSKIAGEGGEQFFGPGTRLTVL.

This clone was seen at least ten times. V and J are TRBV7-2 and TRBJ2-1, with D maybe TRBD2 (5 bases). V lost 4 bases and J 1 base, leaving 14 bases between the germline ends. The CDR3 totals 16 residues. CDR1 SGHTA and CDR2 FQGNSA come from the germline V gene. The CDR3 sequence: CASSSTGVTSYNEQFF. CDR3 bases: TGTGCCAGCAGCTCAACCGGGGTTACGTCCTACAATGAGCAGTTCTTC.

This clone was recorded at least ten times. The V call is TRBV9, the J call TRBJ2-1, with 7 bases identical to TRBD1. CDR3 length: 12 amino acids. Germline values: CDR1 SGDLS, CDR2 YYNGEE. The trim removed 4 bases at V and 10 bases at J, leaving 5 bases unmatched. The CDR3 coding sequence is TGTGCCAGCAGCACCCGGACAGGAGAGCAGTTCTTC. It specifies CASSTRTGEQFF.

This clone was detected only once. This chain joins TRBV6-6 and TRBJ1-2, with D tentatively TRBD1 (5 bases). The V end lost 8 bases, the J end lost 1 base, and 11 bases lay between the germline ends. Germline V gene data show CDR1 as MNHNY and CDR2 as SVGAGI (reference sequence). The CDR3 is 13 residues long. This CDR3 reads CASYSTVNYGYTF. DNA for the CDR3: TGTGCCAGCTACTCGACAGTTAACTATGGCTACACCTTC.

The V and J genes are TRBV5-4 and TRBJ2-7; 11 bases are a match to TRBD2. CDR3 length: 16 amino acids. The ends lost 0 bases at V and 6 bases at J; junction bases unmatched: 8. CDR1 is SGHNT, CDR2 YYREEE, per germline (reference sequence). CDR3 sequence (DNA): TGTGCCAGCAGCTTGGTCCCCGGGACTAGCGGACTCGAGCAGTACTTC. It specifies CASSLVPGTSGLEQYF. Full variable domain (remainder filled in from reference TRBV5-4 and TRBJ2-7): ETGVTQSPTHLIKTRGQQVTLRCSSQSGHNTVSWYQQALGQGPQFIFQYYREEENGRGNFPPRFSGLQFPNYSSELNVNALELDDSALYLCASSLVPGTSGLEQYFGPGTRLTVT.

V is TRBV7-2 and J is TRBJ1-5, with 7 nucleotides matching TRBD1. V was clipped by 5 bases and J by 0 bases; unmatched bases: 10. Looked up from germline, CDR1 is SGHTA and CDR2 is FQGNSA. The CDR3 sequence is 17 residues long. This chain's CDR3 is CASSPGTATDSNQPQHF. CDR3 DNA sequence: TGTGCCAGCAGCCCCGGGACAGCCACCGATAGCAATCAGCCCCAGCATTTT.

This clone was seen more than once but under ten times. CDR3 coding DNA: TGTGCCACCAGCACCCAACTAGCGCGAAACACAGATACGCAGTATTTT. Amino acids: CATSTQLARNTDTQYF. The gene calls are TRBV15 and TRBJ2-3; TRBD2 agrees at 7 bases. V shed 4 bases and J 2 bases; nucleotides not matched to a gene: 9. Germline CDR1 LNHNV, CDR2 YYDKDF (reference sequence). The CDR3 runs 16 residues. Based on the CDR3 plus reference TRBV15 and TRBJ2-3, the full variable domain is DAMVIQNPRYQVTQFGKPVTLSCSQTLNHNVMYWYQQKSSQAPKLLFHYYDKDFNNEADTPDNFQSRRPNTSFCFLDIRSPGLGDTAMYLCATSTQLARNTDTQYFGPGTRLTVL.

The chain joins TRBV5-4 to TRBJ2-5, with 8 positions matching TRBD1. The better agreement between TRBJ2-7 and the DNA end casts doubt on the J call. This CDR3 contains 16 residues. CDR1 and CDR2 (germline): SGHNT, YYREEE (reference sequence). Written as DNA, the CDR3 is TGTGCCAGCAGCTCTTACCGGGGGACAGGAACCTACGAGCAGTACTTC. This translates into CASSSYRGTGTYEQYF.

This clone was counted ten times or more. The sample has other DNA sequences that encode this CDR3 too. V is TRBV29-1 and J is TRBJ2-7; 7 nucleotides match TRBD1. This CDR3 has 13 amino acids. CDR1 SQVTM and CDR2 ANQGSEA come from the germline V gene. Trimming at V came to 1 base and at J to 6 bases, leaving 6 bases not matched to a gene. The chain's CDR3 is CSVEGQGPREQYF. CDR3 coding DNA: TGCAGCGTTGAAGGACAGGGTCCCCGCGAGCAGTACTTC.

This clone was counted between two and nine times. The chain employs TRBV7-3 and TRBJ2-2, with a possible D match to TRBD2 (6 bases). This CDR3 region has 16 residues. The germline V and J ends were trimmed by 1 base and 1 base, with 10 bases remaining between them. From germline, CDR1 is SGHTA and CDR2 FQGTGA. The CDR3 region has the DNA TGTGCCAGCAGCTTAAAGATGCGGGGGAACACCGGGGAGCTGTTTTTT. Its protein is CASSLKMRGNTGELFF.

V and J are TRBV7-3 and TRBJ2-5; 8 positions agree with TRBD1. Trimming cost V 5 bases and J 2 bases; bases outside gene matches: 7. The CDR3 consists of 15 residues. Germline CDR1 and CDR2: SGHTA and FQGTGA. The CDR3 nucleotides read TGTGCCAGCAGCCCTTACAGGGGGACGCAAGAGACCCAGTACTTC. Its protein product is CASSPYRGTQETQYF. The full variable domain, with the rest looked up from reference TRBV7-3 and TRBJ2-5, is GAGVSQTPSNKVTEKGKYVELRCDPISGHTALYWYRQSLGQGPEFLIYFQGTGAADDSGLPNDRFFAVRPEGSVSTLKIQRTERGDSAVYLCASSPYRGTQETQYFGPGTRLLVL.

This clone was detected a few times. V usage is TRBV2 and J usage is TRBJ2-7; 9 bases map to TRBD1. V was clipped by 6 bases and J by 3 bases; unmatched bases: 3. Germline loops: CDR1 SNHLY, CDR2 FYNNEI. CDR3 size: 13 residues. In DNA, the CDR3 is TGTGCCAGCAGGACAGGGGGAGGCTACGAGCAGTACTTC. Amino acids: CASRTGGGYEQYF.

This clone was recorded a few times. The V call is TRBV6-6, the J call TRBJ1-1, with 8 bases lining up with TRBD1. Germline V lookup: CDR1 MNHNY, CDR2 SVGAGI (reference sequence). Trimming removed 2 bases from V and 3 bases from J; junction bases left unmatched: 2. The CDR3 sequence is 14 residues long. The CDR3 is CASSYGQGYTEAFF. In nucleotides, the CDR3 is TGTGCCAGCAGTTACGGACAGGGATACACTGAAGCTTTCTTT.

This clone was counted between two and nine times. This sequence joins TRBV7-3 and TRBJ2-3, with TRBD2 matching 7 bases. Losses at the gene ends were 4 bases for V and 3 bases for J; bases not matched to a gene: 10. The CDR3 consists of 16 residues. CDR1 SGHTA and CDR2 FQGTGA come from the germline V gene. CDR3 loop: CASSSGGGRVTDTQYF. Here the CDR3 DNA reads TGTGCCAGCAGCTCTGGCGGGGGAAGGGTGACAGATACGCAGTATTTT.

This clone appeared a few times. CDR3: CASSRQGAKGNTEAFF. The CDR3 nucleotides are TGTGCCAGCAGCCGACAGGGGGCTAAGGGGAACACTGAAGCTTTCTTT. The rearrangement uses TRBV7-3 and TRBJ1-1; 10 bases are shared with TRBD1. The V gene's germline CDR1 is SGHTA and CDR2 FQGTGA. The CDR3 is 16 amino acids. J gave up 1 base and V 5 bases, and 7 bases lay outside the gene matches.

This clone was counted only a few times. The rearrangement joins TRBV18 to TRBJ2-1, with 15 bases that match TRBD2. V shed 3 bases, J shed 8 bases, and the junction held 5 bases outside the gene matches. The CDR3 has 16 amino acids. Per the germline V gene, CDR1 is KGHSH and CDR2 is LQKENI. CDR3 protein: CASSPGLAGGGDEQFF. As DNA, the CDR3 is TGTGCCAGCTCACCGGGACTAGCGGGAGGTGGTGATGAGCAGTTCTTC. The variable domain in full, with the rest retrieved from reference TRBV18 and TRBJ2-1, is NAGVMQNPRHLVRRRGQEARLRCSPMKGHSHVYWYRQLPEEGLKFMVYLQKENIIDESGMPKERFSAEFPKEGPSILRIQQVVRGDSAAYFCASSPGLAGGGDEQFFGPGTRLTVL.

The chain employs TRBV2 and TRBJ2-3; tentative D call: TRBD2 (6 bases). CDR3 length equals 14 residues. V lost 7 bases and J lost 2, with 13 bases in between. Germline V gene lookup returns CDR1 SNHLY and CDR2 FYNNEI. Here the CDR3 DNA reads TGTGCCAGCAACATCCCGGGGGTCACAGATACGCAGTATTTT. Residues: CASNIPGVTDTQYF.

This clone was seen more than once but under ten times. The CDR3 reads CASSLESVRADTQYF. For the CDR3, the DNA is TGTGCCAGCAGCTTAGAGTCCGTGCGAGCAGATACGCAGTATTTT. V is TRBV7-2 and J is TRBJ2-3; D remains ambiguous. This CDR3 has 15 amino acids. Trimming took 1 base from V and 4 from J, leaving 12 bases between them. The V gene's germline CDR1 is SGHTA and CDR2 FQGNSA. The complete variable domain, with remaining parts taken from reference TRBV7-2 and TRBJ2-3, reads GAGVSQSPSNKVTEKGKDVELRCDPISGHTALYWYRQSLGQGLEFLIYFQGNSAPDKSGLPSDRFSAERTGGSVSTLTIQRTQQEDSAVYLCASSLESVRADTQYFGPGTRLTVL.